This T cell receptor (beta chain) was sequenced for a study of regulatory T cells in long-lasting Graves disease. Sample time point: persistent/refractory GD, antithyroid drugs over 5 years with positive TRAb. PBMC-extracted RNA yielded the TCR library. EDTA tubes received approximately 9 milliliters of collected peripheral blood. The CDR3 runs 11 residues. V was shortened by 4 bases and J by 9 bases, with 7 bases between the two germline ends. Worth noting for this clonotype: Its antigen is currently unknown. A read error may explain this, as a much larger clone is one base away.

The TCR beta library used iRepertoire HTBI primers with Arm-PCR amplification of CDR3. Each CDR3 protein is one row after TCRdb ran MiXCR on the multiplex PCR reads. The profile shows around 450,000 distinct CDR3 sequences, under 25% of them singletons. General study results and limits: Patients with persistent disease showed a bias toward TRBV28, TRBJ1-2 and TRBJ2-5. Public clonotype sharing was higher in persistent than newly diagnosed patients.

This TCR was recovered from a female donor with Graves disease. Sequenced here: peripheral blood mononuclear cells (PBMCs), sampled when the disease was refractory, from a patient treated with antithyroid drugs. The chain joins TRBV12-3 or TRBV12-4 to TRBJ1-5; D not resolved. The CDR3 is CASSYRPPQHF. Written as DNA, the CDR3 is TGTGCCAGCAGTTATCGACCGCCCCAGCATTTT.